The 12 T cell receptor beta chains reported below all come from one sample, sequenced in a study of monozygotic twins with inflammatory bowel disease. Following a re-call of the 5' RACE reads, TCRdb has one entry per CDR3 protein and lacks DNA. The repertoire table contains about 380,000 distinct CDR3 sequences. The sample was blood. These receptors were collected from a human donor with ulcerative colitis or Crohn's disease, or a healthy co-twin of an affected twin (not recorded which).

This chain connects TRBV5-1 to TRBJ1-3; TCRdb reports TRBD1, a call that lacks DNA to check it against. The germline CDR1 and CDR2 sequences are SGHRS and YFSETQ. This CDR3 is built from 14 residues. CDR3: CASSLGGTQQTIYF. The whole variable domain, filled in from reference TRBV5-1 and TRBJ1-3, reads KAGVTQTPRYLIKTRGQQVTLSCSPISGHRSVSWYQQTPGQGLQFLFEYFSETQRNKGNFPGRFSGRQFSNSRSEMNVSTLELGDSALYLCASSLGGTQQTIYFGEGSWLTVV.

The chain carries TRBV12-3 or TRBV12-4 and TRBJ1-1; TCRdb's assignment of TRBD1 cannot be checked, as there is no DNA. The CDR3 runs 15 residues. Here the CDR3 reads CASSLRTGQNTEAFF.

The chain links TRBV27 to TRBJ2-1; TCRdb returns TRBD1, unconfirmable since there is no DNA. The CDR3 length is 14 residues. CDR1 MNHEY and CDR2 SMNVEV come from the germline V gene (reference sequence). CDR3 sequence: CASCNRGSQNEQFF.

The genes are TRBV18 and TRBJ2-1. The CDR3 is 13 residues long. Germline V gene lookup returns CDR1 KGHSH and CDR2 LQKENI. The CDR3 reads CASSLWQNNEQFF.

CDR3 region: CASSLMHEQYF. The chain joins TRBV7-2 to TRBJ2-7. There are 11 residues in the CDR3. CDR1 and CDR2 (germline): SGHTA, FQGNSA.

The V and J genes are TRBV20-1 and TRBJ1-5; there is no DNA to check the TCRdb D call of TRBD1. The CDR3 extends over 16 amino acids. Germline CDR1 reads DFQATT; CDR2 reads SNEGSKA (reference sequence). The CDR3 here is CSARVGGQGPVQPQHF.

This chain's CDR3 is CASSIARVSTGNTIYF. The chain carries TRBV12-3 or TRBV12-4 and TRBJ1-3; TCRdb reports TRBD1, a call that lacks DNA to check it against. The CDR3 sequence is 16 residues long.

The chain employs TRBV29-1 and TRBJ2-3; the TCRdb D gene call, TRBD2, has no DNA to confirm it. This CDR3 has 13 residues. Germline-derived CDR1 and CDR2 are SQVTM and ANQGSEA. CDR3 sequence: CSAERAYTDTQYF.

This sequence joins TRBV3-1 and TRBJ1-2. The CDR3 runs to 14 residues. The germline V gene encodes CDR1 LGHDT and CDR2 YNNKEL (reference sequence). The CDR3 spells CASSQVDASYGYTF.

CDR3 loop: CASSLVGRTGGETQYF. The chain uses TRBV11-2 and TRBJ2-5; the TRBD1 assignment by TCRdb is unverifiable without DNA. The germline V gene encodes CDR1 SGHAT and CDR2 FQNNGV. The CDR3 contains 16 residues. Full variable domain (rest looked up from reference TRBV11-2 and TRBJ2-5): EAGVAQSPRYKIIEKRQSVAFWCNPISGHATLYWYQQILGQGPKLLIQFQNNGVVDDSQLPKDRFSAERLKGVDSTLKIQPAKLEDSAVYLCASSLVGRTGGETQYFGPGTRLLVL.

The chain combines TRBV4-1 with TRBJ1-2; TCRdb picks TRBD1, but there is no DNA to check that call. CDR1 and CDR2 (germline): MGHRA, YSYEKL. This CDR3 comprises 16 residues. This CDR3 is CASSQLLGTGWGGYTF.

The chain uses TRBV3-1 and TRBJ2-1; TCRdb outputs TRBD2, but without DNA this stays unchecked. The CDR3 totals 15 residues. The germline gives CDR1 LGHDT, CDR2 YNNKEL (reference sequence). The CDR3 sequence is CASSQQLAGGNEQFF.